Each of the 17 T cell receptor beta chains below was sequenced from the same sample in a study of cytotoxic CD8 clonotypes in ibrutinib-treated CLL (dated by TCRdb to 2020 to 2023). The receptor library was made with the immunoSEQ multiplex PCR assay. Here the immuneACCESS table is served through TCRdb, limited to in-frame sequences with V and J called. Missing clones are a known gap in these copies; in checked studies unresolved V genes cover under half, and the rest lacks a known reason. The sample table shows about 130,000 clones, and roughly 84% are seen once. Clones ranked in the top ten supply roughly 3.1% of the sample. The time point label on this specimen signifies: roughly 25 months on ibrutinib. The sequences come from PBMCs, collected after 24 months of ibrutinib treatment. The receptors derive from a human donor with chronic lymphocytic leukemia.

The chain links TRBV28 to TRBJ2-7; D is unresolved. The length of the CDR3 is 16 residues. Germline lookup yields CDR1 MDHEN and CDR2 SYDVKM. The ends were cut back, 1 base at V and 0 bases at J, with 13 bases in the middle. The CDR3 reads CASSLLRTVSSYEQYF. DNA for the CDR3: TGTGCCAGCAGTTTATTGCGGACGGTAAGCTCCTACGAGCAGTACTTC.

V and J are TRBV6-1 and TRBJ1-1; TRBD1 is a possible D gene (5 bases). Between the trimmed V and J ends, which lost 0 bases and 12 bases, there was a span of 14 bases. The V gene's germline CDR1 is MNHNS and CDR2 SASEGT. CDR3 length equals 13 residues. In DNA form, the CDR3 reads TGTGCCAGCAGTGAAGCGGCAGGCAGGGTAACTTTCTTT. It translates to CASSEAAGRVTFF.

This clone was detected only once. The chain employs TRBV7-9 and TRBJ1-5; TRBD1 is a possible D gene (5 bases). V was trimmed by 5 bases and J by 4 bases, leaving 15 bases between them. CDR1 and CDR2 from the germline V gene are SEHNR and FQNEAQ (reference sequence). This CDR3 has 15 residues. The CDR3 loop is CASSGLWGNNQPQHF. The DNA of the CDR3 is TGTGCCAGCAGCGGCCTATGGGGGAATAATCAGCCCCAGCATTTT.

The chain links TRBV7-9 to TRBJ2-5, with D tentatively TRBD1 (5 bases). This CDR3 spans 17 amino acids. Trimming removed 0 bases from V and 5 bases from J, with 19 bases in between. The V gene's germline CDR1 is SEHNR and CDR2 FQNEAQ (reference sequence). The CDR3 is CASSLALLAGMDETQYF. In DNA form, the CDR3 reads TGTGCCAGCAGCTTAGCCCTCCTCGCAGGGATGGATGAGACCCAGTACTTC.

The V gene is TRBV19, the J gene TRBJ2-7; 9 nucleotides align to TRBD1. CDR1 LNHDA and CDR2 SQIVND come from the germline V gene (reference sequence). The V segment lost 5 bases and the J segment 0 bases; nucleotides outside the gene matches: 11. The CDR3 length is 17 residues. This CDR3 reads CASSAALGTGISYEQYF. The CDR3 bases are TGTGCCAGTAGTGCGGCCCTCGGGACAGGGATCTCCTACGAGCAGTACTTC.

This chain joins TRBV19 and TRBJ2-5, with 8 bases aligning to TRBD1. The J call may be in error: the DNA end matches TRBJ2-7 better. The V gene's germline CDR1 is LNHDA and CDR2 SQIVND (reference sequence). The CDR3 totals 14 residues. The CDR3 DNA follows: TGTGCCAGTAGTAGAGGACAGGGACCCTACGAGCAGTACTTC. It is translated as CASSRGQGPYEQYF.

The rearrangement joins TRBV28 to TRBJ2-3, with 9 bases matching TRBD2. This CDR3 contains 15 residues. Germline V gene lookup returns CDR1 MDHEN and CDR2 SYDVKM. The junction had 3 bases not matched to a gene; V was cut back by 2 bases and J by 3 bases. The CDR3 DNA is TGTGCCAGCAGTTTAGTGAGCGGGGGGACAGATACGCAGTATTTT. Amino acids: CASSLVSGGTDTQYF.

The rearrangement links TRBV19 to TRBJ2-7; D is perhaps TRBD1 or TRBD2 (5 bases each). This CDR3 region has 12 residues. Trimming removed 11 bases at V and 1 base at J, with 12 bases between. Germline V gives CDR1 LNHDA, CDR2 SQIVND (reference sequence). CDR3 sequence reads: CAAGRSSYEQYF. The CDR3 bases are TGTGCCGCAGGGAGATCTTCCTACGAGCAGTACTTC.

The gene calls are TRBV6-1 and TRBJ1-1; D is unclear. V was cut by 2 bases and J by 11 bases, with 12 bases left in between. CDR1 and CDR2 from the germline V gene are MNHNS and SASEGT. The CDR3 contains 12 residues. The CDR3 spells CASSEPRSGAFF. In nucleotides, the CDR3 is TGTGCCAGCAGTGAACCCAGGTCGGGGGCTTTCTTT.

The chain combines TRBV7-9 with TRBJ2-2, with a tentative D call TRBD1 (5 bases). V lost 5 bases to trimming and J lost 5 bases, with 18 bases between them. This CDR3 is 16 amino acids long. Germline V lookup: CDR1 SEHNR, CDR2 FQNEAQ (reference sequence). The CDR3 nucleotides read TGTGCCAGCAGCCCCAGGGTTCTCTTAACGACCGGGGAGCTGTTTTTT. It codes for CASSPRVLLTTGELFF.

The chain carries TRBV5-8 and TRBJ2-5, with D perhaps TRBD2 (5 bases). Trimming removed 3 bases from V and 1 base from J, with 10 bases in between. This CDR3 contains 14 residues. Germline V gene lookup returns CDR1 SGHTS and CDR2 YDEGEE. In nucleotides, the CDR3 is TGTGCCAGCAGCTGGACTTTGGGCCAAGAGACCCAGTACTTC. Residues: CASSWTLGQETQYF.

The chain links TRBV2 to TRBJ1-4; a possible D gene is TRBD1 (5 bases). CDR1 is SNHLY, CDR2 FYNNEI, per germline. V lost 2 bases, J lost 11 bases, and 12 bases lay in between. CDR3 length: 13 amino acids. CDR3 coding DNA: TGTGCCAGCAGTGAAACCAGGGTTAGCAAACTGTTTTTT. As protein: CASSETRVSKLFF.

The chain uses TRBV10-2 and TRBJ2-5; the match to TRBD2 covers 7 bases. The V segment lost 7 bases and the J segment 2 bases; nucleotides outside the gene matches: 4. This CDR3 spans 13 amino acids. Germline V gene sequence: CDR1 WSHSY, CDR2 SAAADI. CDR3 region: CASTRTRQETQYF. CDR3 bases: TGCGCCAGCACCCGGACTAGACAAGAGACCCAGTACTTC.

The gene calls are TRBV6-1 and TRBJ1-1, with TRBD1 as a possible D gene (5 bases). Trimming removed 4 bases at V and 3 bases at J, with 12 bases between. The CDR3 has 14 residues. CDR1 is MNHNS and CDR2 is SASEGT in the germline V gene. The CDR3 DNA reads as TGTGCCAGCAGTGGCCAGGGTGGGGACACTGAAGCTTTCTTT. Translated, it gives CASSGQGGDTEAFF.

For the CDR3, the DNA is TGCGCCAGCAGCCAAGTTCGAGTCTACACAGATACGCAGTATTTT. Amino acids: CASSQVRVYTDTQYF. The chain is built from TRBV4-3 and TRBJ2-3; D uncertain. Germline CDR1 is LGHNA and CDR2 is YSLEER. Trimming removed 1 base from V and 2 bases from J, with 10 bases in between. The CDR3 has 15 amino acids.

This sequence joins TRBV7-2 and TRBJ1-2; D ambiguous. The germline gives CDR1 SGHTA, CDR2 FQGNSA. Trimming took 1 base from V and 8 from J, leaving 11 bases between them. The CDR3 totals 13 residues. This CDR3 is CASSLGLLEGYTF. The CDR3 nucleotides are TGTGCCAGCAGCTTAGGGCTGTTGGAGGGCTACACCTTC.

The genes are TRBV6-6 and TRBJ1-1; perhaps TRBD1 as D (6 bases). CDR1 MNHNY and CDR2 SVGAGI come from the germline V gene (reference sequence). V lost 5 bases and J lost 6, with 10 bases in between. The CDR3 loop spans 12 amino acids. The CDR3 DNA follows: TGTGCCAGCAGTCCCTCAGGGGCTGAAGCTTTCTTT. Its translation: CASSPSGAEAFF.